This T cell receptor (beta chain) was captured in a study of blood T cell repertoires in COVID-19. Sequencing used immunoSEQ multiplex PCR; TCRdb keeps in-frame clones, though not all of them. Among 95,000 to 150,000 clones listed, 84% were seen once. All enrollees were about 18 to 89 years old and from 24 US areas. Symptom resolution, clearance, or two negative PCRs marked the recovered donors of Cohort 3. This CDR3 contains 13 residues. V shed 7 bases, J shed 13 bases, and the junction held 14 bases outside the gene matches. The germline gives CDR1 MNHEY, CDR2 SVGAGI. This clonotype was obtained from a woman aged 25 to 39 who had recovered from COVID-19. The specimen was PBMCs or T cells enriched from blood (not recorded which). The chain carries TRBV6-5 and TRBJ1-2; 8 nucleotides line up with TRBD1. The CDR3 is CASTSGTGRLGTF. For the CDR3, the DNA is TGTGCCAGCACCTCCGGGACAGGACGATTGGGCACCTTC.